Listed here are 22 T cell receptor beta chains from one sample, sequenced in a study of blood T cell repertoires in COVID-19. Profiling relied on immunoSEQ multiplex PCR, and the TCRdb table lists in-frame clones only, not all of them. The sample shows around 120,000 clones, about three quarters of them seen only once. Sequenced sample: peripheral blood. The origin of the receptors is a human donor with acute or convalescent COVID-19. The donor label of this sample is uncertain.

The chain recombines TRBV7-3 with TRBJ1-2, with 7 bases matching TRBD1. Losses at the gene ends were 0 bases for V and 4 bases for J; bases not matched to a gene: 5. Germline CDR1 is SGHTA and CDR2 is FQGTGA. This CDR3 is built from 15 residues. The CDR3 loop is CASSLTGGDGYGYTF. The CDR3, as DNA: TGTGCCAGCAGCTTAACAGGGGGCGATGGCTATGGCTACACCTTC.

The chain is built from TRBV11-2 and TRBJ2-2, with D tentatively TRBD2 (6 bases). V dropped 1 base and J dropped 2 bases, with 11 bases sitting between them. The germline gives CDR1 SGHAT, CDR2 FQNNGV. The CDR3 has 16 residues. The CDR3 is CASSLGIAANTGELFF. DNA of the CDR3: TGTGCCAGCAGCTTAGGGATAGCGGCCAACACCGGGGAGCTGTTTTTT. Complete variable domain (other parts from reference TRBV11-2 and TRBJ2-2): EAGVAQSPRYKIIEKRQSVAFWCNPISGHATLYWYQQILGQGPKLLIQFQNNGVVDDSQLPKDRFSAERLKGVDSTLKIQPAKLEDSAVYLCASSLGIAANTGELFFGEGSRLTVL.

This chain links TRBV28 with TRBJ2-5, with D maybe TRBD1 (5 bases). CDR1 and CDR2 from the germline V gene are MDHEN and SYDVKM. This CDR3 contains 15 residues. V lost 3 bases, J lost 2 bases, and 13 bases lay in between. In DNA form, the CDR3 reads TGTGCCAGCAGTTTTTTACCAGGGCGGCAAGAGACCCAGTACTTC. Translating it yields CASSFLPGRQETQYF.

The rearrangement links TRBV10-1 to TRBJ1-5; 7 bases align to TRBD1. Germline-derived CDR1 and CDR2 are WNHNN and SYGVQD (reference sequence). The CDR3 has 15 amino acids. With 10 bases clipped from V and 6 bases from J, the junction kept 15 bases outside the gene matches. Here the CDR3 reads CAKPTPDRDSQPQHF. The CDR3 nucleotides read TGCGCCAAGCCTACCCCTGACAGGGATTCTCAGCCCCAGCATTTT.

The chain couples TRBV19 to TRBJ1-1; D is possibly TRBD1 (5 bases). Trimming took 5 bases from V and 3 from J, leaving 10 bases between them. The germline CDR1 and CDR2 sequences are LNHDA and SQIVND (reference sequence). CDR3 length: 13 residues. CDR3 bases: TGTGCCAGTAGTGTCCAGGGTTACACTGAAGCTTTCTTT. Its translation is CASSVQGYTEAFF.

The chain carries TRBV25-1 and TRBJ1-6; TRBD1 matches at 8 bases. Germline V CDR1 and CDR2: MGHDK, SYGVNS. J was trimmed by 10 bases and V by 3 bases; bases with no gene match: 8. This CDR3 comprises 15 residues. This CDR3 reads CASSDWETGVSPLHF. CDR3 nucleotides: TGTGCCAGCAGTGATTGGGAGACAGGGGTGTCACCCCTCCACTTT.

This clone was counted a few times. The CDR3 region is CASSPVAAGYGYTF. The CDR3, as DNA: TGTGCCAGCAGTCCAGTAGCGGCAGGGTATGGCTACACCTTC. The rearrangement links TRBV7-8 to TRBJ1-2, with D perhaps matching TRBD1 (5 bases). Germline CDR1 and CDR2: SGHVS and FQNEAQ. Deletions cut 6 bases from V and 5 bases from J, with 16 bases between. CDR3 length: 14 residues.

The chain recombines TRBV5-6 with TRBJ1-3; TRBD1 is a possible D gene (5 bases). CDR1 and CDR2 from the germline V gene are SGHDT and YYEEEE. This CDR3 is 14 amino acids long. The germline V and J ends were trimmed by 4 bases and 4 bases, with 12 bases remaining between them. The CDR3 bases are TGTGCCAGCAGCCCCGCAGGGTTAGGAAACACCATATATTTT. This sequence encodes CASSPAGLGNTIYF.

The chain has TRBV5-5 and TRBJ2-5, with 9 positions matching TRBD2. V shed 4 bases and J 5 bases; nucleotides not matched to a gene: 15. Germline assignment: CDR1 SGHKS and CDR2 YYEKEE (reference sequence). The CDR3 is 17 amino acids. The DNA for the CDR3 is TGTGCCAGCAGCCCTCCCCTTGGCGGGGGGGCGGGGGAGACCCAGTACTTC. Its translation is CASSPPLGGGAGETQYF.

This clone was counted only a few times. The chain carries TRBV7-9 and TRBJ2-5; tentatively, D is TRBD2 (5 bases). The CDR3 contains 15 residues. The ends were cut back, 4 bases at V and 0 bases at J, with 12 bases in the middle. Germline lookup yields CDR1 SEHNR and CDR2 FQNEAQ (reference sequence). The chain's CDR3 is CASSSGISYQETQYF. The CDR3 nucleotides are TGTGCCAGCAGCTCCGGGATAAGCTACCAAGAGACCCAGTACTTC.

The rearrangement uses TRBV6-5 and TRBJ2-3, with a possible D match to TRBD2 (7 bases). This CDR3 region has 15 residues. The V gene's germline CDR1 is MNHEY and CDR2 SVGAGI. V lost 6 bases and J 0 bases, leaving 13 bases between the germline ends. The CDR3 coding sequence is TGTGCCAGCAGGGCGGGGGCCTTTAGCACAGATACGCAGTATTTT. It yields the protein CASRAGAFSTDTQYF.

The V call is TRBV27, the J call TRBJ1-2; no reliable D call. This CDR3 is built from 12 residues. The germline CDR1 and CDR2 sequences are MNHEY and SMNVEV (reference sequence). V lost 4 bases and J lost 7, with 10 bases in between. This CDR3 reads CASSSFGSGYTF. CDR3 in DNA: TGTGCCAGCAGTTCCTTCGGGAGTGGCTACACCTTC.

J is TRBJ2-1 and V is TRBV5-6; the match to TRBD1 covers 9 bases. Germline CDR1 SGHDT, CDR2 YYEEEE. This CDR3 has 14 residues. Losses at the gene ends were 4 bases for V and 4 bases for J; bases not matched to a gene: 3. This chain's CDR3 is CASSGTGSYNEQFF. The CDR3 coding sequence is TGTGCCAGCAGCGGGACAGGGTCTTACAATGAGCAGTTCTTC.

The genes are TRBV27 and TRBJ1-1; a weak D match, TRBD1 (6 bases). The CDR3 totals 14 residues. CDR1 and CDR2 from the germline V gene are MNHEY and SMNVEV (reference sequence). The V end was cut by 5 bases, the J end by 4 bases, with 14 bases between. CDR3 amino acids: CASSQGQASTEAFF. The CDR3 coding sequence is TGTGCCAGCAGTCAGGGACAAGCCTCCACTGAAGCTTTCTTT.

This clone was counted only a few times. In DNA, the CDR3 is TGTGCCAGCATTAGGGGTTGGACTGAAGCTTTCTTT. Its protein is CASIRGWTEAFF. The V gene is TRBV6-5, the J gene TRBJ1-1; D perhaps matches TRBD1 (5 bases). Germline V gene lookup returns CDR1 MNHEY and CDR2 SVGAGI. Trimming left V 7 bases short and J 5 bases short, with 11 bases between. The CDR3 extends over 12 amino acids.

The V call is TRBV12-3 or TRBV12-4, the J call TRBJ2-2; unclear D gene. The CDR3 runs 12 residues. Trimming cost V 5 bases and J 8 bases, with 9 bases left between them. In nucleotides, the CDR3 is TGTGCCAGCAGTCCCTACCGTGGGGAGCTGTTTTTT. It codes for CASSPYRGELFF.

The rearrangement joins TRBV12-3 or TRBV12-4 to TRBJ1-3; 9 bases map to TRBD1. The CDR3 spans 12 residues. J gave up 16 bases and V 5 bases, and 9 bases lay outside the gene matches. This chain's CDR3 is CASSLRDRAAYF. DNA for the CDR3: TGTGCCAGCAGTCTAAGGGACAGGGCTGCGTATTTT.

The chain couples TRBV27 to TRBJ1-6; 10 positions agree with TRBD1. Germline V gene lookup returns CDR1 MNHEY and CDR2 SMNVEV (reference sequence). J lost 12 bases, V lost 5 bases, and 10 bases had no gene match. The CDR3 consists of 15 residues. Written as DNA, the CDR3 is TGTGCCAGCAGTCTGAGGACAGGGGGGATGTTACCCCTCCACTTT. Protein sequence: CASSLRTGGMLPLHF.

The chain is built from TRBV11-2 and TRBJ1-6; the D is unclear. Germline V CDR1 and CDR2: SGHAT, FQNNGV. This CDR3 has 13 amino acids. V was cut by 5 bases and J by 7 bases, with 9 bases left in between. The chain's CDR3 is CASSRGTNSPLHF. Here the CDR3 DNA reads TGTGCCAGCAGCCGAGGAACCAATTCACCCCTCCACTTT.

V is TRBV5-1 and J is TRBJ1-6; TRBD1 is a possible D gene (6 bases). The CDR3 length is 14 residues. V was pared by 4 bases and J by 7 bases, with 12 bases between. Germline loops: CDR1 SGHRS, CDR2 YFSETQ. Written as DNA, the CDR3 is TGCGCCAGCAGCGTGGACAGCCTGAATTCACCCCTCCACTTT. Encoded protein: CASSVDSLNSPLHF.

This chain uses TRBV4-1 with TRBJ2-1; TRBD1 matches 7 bases. Looked up from germline, CDR1 is MGHRA and CDR2 is YSYEKL. After removal of 1 base from V and 3 bases from J, the junction contained 3 bases not matched to a gene. The CDR3 is 15 residues long. The CDR3 DNA sequence: TGCGCCAGCAGCCAAGGACAGGGAATCTACAATGAGCAGTTCTTC. Its protein product is CASSQGQGIYNEQFF.

The rearrangement links TRBV2 to TRBJ2-3, with D tentatively TRBD1 (6 bases). The CDR3 runs to 14 residues. Deletions cut 6 bases from V and 6 bases from J, with 16 bases between. Germline CDR1 reads SNHLY; CDR2 reads FYNNEI. In nucleotides, the CDR3 is TGTGCCAGCAGAGATCTACAGGGAGCCGATACGCAGTATTTT. Translated, it gives CASRDLQGADTQYF.